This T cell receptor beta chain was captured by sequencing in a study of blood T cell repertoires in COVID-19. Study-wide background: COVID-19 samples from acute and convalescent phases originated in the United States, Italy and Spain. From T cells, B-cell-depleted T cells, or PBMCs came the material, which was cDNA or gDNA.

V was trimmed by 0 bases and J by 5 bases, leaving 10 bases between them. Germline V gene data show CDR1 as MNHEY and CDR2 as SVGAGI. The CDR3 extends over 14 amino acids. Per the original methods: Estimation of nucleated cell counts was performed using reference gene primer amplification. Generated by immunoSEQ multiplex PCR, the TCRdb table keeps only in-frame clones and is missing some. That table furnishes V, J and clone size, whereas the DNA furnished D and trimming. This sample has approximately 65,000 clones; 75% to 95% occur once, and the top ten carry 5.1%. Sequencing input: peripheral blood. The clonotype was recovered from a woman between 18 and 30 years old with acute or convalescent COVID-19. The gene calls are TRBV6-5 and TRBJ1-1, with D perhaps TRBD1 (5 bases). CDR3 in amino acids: CASSYSAGRTEAFF. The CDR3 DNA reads TGTGCCAGCAGTTACTCGGCAGGGAGGACTGAAGCTTTCTTT.